This T cell receptor beta chain was captured in a study of T-cell reconstitution after alpha-beta-depleted transplantation in children. Findings of the study overall: Several patients had high TCRbeta diversity at day 60; it came from surviving recipient T cells and thymic progenitors. After one year, T-cell counts and TCRbeta diversity mostly came from new T cells.

This clonotype was found many times. Its antigen remains unidentified. Unique molecular identifiers were incorporated into the prepared TCRbeta library. Each CDR3 protein gets one entry after TCRdb re-called the PCR reads with MiXCR. Of roughly 100,000 distinct CDR3 sequences listed, 5% to 6% are singletons. V was clipped by 3 bases and J by 8 bases; unmatched bases: 10. Germline V gene sequence: CDR1 MNHEY, CDR2 SMNVEV (reference sequence). There are 16 residues in the CDR3. The specimen comprised PBMCs, mostly from graft donor cells, sampled 60 days after TCRalphabeta/CD19-depleted stem cell transplant. The source of this sequence is a female patient between 2 and 15 years old who had a stem cell transplant for Fanconi anemia, so the T cells may come from the graft donor. The chain couples TRBV27 to TRBJ2-1, with 10 bases matching TRBD2. The CDR3 nucleotides are TGTGCCAGCAGTTTTTTCACTCTAGCGGGAGAGGATGAGCAGTTCTTC. Its protein product is CASSFFTLAGEDEQFF.